This entry concerns a single T cell receptor beta chain. The antigen remains unidentified. The ends were cut back, 2 bases at V and 4 bases at J, with 17 bases in the middle. CDR3 length: 17 residues. The germline gives CDR1 KGHDR, CDR2 SFDVKD. These data originate in a study of response to subunit inactivated influenza vaccine. One entry per CDR3 protein, called by TCRdb with MiXCR from the RT-PCR reads. Found here are hundreds of thousands of distinct CDR3 sequences, 13% to 15% of them singletons; the top ten hold approximately 7.6%. Findings and limits, study-wide: The authors put forward the suggestion that each seasonal influenza vaccination may bring in only a limited number of new T cells.

The specimen comprised PBMCs from blood, sampled approximately 15 days before vaccination. This chain uses TRBV24-1 with TRBJ1-5, with a weak D call TRBD1 (5 bases). This sequence was found in a man in his fifties who received an inactivated influenza vaccine. In nucleotides, the CDR3 is TGTGCCACCAGTGATTCAACGACAGTAGGGTTTAATCAGCCCCAGCATTTT. Translating gives CATSDSTTVGFNQPQHF.